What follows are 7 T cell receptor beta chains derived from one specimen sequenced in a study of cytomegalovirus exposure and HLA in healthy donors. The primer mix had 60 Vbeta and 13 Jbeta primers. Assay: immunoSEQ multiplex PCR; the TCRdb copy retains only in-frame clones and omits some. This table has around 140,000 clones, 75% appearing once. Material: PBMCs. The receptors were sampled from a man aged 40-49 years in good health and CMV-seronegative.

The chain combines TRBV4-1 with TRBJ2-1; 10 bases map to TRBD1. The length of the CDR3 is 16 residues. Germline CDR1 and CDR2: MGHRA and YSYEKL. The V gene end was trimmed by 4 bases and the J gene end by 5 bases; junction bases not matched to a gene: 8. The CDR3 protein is CASSLKRGTGDNEQFF. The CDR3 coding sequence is TGCGCCAGCAGCCTAAAGCGAGGGACAGGGGACAATGAGCAGTTCTTC.

CDR3 amino acids: CASSLEAPGAEAFF. The CDR3 region has the DNA TGCGCCAGCAGCTTGGAGGCCCCCGGGGCTGAAGCTTTCTTT. This chain joins TRBV5-1 and TRBJ1-1; the D is unclear. In germline, CDR1 is SGHRS, CDR2 YFSETQ. V lost 0 bases and J 6 bases, leaving 12 bases between the germline ends. There are 14 residues in the CDR3.

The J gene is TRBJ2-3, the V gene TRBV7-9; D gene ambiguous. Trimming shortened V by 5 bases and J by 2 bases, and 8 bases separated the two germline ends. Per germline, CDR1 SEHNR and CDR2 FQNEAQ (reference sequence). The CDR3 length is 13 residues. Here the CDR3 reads CASSMELTDTQYF. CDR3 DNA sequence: TGTGCCAGCAGCATGGAGCTCACAGATACGCAGTATTTT.

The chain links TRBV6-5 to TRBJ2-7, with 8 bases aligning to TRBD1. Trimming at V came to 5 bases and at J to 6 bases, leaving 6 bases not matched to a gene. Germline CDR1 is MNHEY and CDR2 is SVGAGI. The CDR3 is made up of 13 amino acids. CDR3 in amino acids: CASSVGQGAEQYF. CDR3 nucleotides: TGTGCCAGCAGTGTTGGACAGGGAGCCGAGCAGTACTTC.

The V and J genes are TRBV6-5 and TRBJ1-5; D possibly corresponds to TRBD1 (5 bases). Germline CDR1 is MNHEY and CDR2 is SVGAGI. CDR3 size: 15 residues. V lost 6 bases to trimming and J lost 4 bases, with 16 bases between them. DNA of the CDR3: TGTGCCAGCAGACTCCCTCTGGGGGGAAATCAGCCCCAGCATTTT. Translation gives CASRLPLGGNQPQHF.

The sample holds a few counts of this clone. The CDR3 spells CASSRGTGDQPQHF. The CDR3 bases are TGTGCCAGCTCACGAGGGACAGGGGATCAGCCCCAGCATTTT. This sequence joins TRBV18 and TRBJ1-5, with 10 bases fitting TRBD1. The CDR3 totals 14 residues. With V trimmed by 4 bases and J by 5 bases, 2 bases remained unmatched. Looked up from germline, CDR1 is KGHSH and CDR2 is LQKENI.

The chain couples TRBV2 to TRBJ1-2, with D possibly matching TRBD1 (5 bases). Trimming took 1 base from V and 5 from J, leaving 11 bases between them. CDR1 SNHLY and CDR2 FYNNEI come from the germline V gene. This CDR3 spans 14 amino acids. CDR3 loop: CASSEEGAGYGYTF. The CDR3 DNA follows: TGTGCCAGCAGTGAAGAGGGCGCAGGGTATGGCTACACCTTC.